Shown below are 4 T cell receptor beta chains from a single sample sequenced in a study of blood T cells in healthy people across ages. A second PCR of roughly 6 to 12 cycles used a sample-barcoded 5' primer and a J-beta primer mix. TCRdb reanalysed the 5' RACE reads using MiXCR and keeps one entry per CDR3 protein. The top ten hold 8% to 10% of the sample, which has roughly 800,000 distinct CDR3 sequences, approximately 25% seen once. The same sample was also studied in work on T cells of mothers and their children.

Sequencing input: blood. All receptors come from a boy aged 5-17 years in good health.

There are a few counts of this clonotype. A much more abundant neighbour one base away suggests this may be a read error. This sequence joins TRBV7-9 and TRBJ2-5; D is uncertain. Near its end, the DNA agrees better with TRBJ2-7, so the J call may be wrong. Germline lookup yields CDR1 SEHNR and CDR2 FQNEAQ (reference sequence). The CDR3 has 11 residues. CDR3 residues: CASTRSYEQYF. The CDR3 DNA sequence: TGTGCCAGCACCCGTTCCTACGAGCAGTACTTC.

The genes are TRBV7-8 and TRBJ2-1, with 8 bases lining up with TRBD2. The germline V gene has CDR1 SGHVS and CDR2 FQNEAQ. V gave up 1 base and J gave up 9 bases; unmatched junction bases: 2. This CDR3 contains 13 residues. The CDR3 DNA follows: TGTGCCAGCAGCTTAGTAGCGGGAACTGAGCAGTTCTTC. It encodes CASSLVAGTEQFF.

The chain links TRBV7-7 to TRBJ2-3; 12 nucleotides line up with TRBD2. Germline CDR1 is SSHAT and CDR2 is FNYEAQ (reference sequence). The CDR3 loop spans 14 amino acids. The V gene end was trimmed by 5 bases and the J gene end by 6 bases; junction bases not matched to a gene: 3. The CDR3 here is CASSPGTSGDTQYF. The CDR3 region has the DNA TGTGCCAGCAGCCCCGGGACTAGCGGGGATACGCAGTATTTT.

This clonotype was detected only a few times. This chain uses TRBV10-3 with TRBJ2-3, with unresolved D. Trimming took off 3 bases at V and 0 bases at J, with 7 bases between the two ends. This CDR3 contains 14 residues. CDR1 and CDR2 (germline): ENHRY, SYGVKD. In DNA form, the CDR3 reads TGTGCCATCAGTGATGGGGTCAGCACAGATACGCAGTATTTT. Protein sequence: CAISDGVSTDTQYF.